This TCR beta chain was recovered during a study of T-cell reconstitution after alpha-beta-depleted transplantation in children. This clonotype was picked up a small number of times. As it was prepared, the TCRbeta library received unique molecular identifiers. Each CDR3 protein is one row after TCRdb ran MiXCR on the PCR reads. This sample has about 500,000 distinct CDR3 sequences, with approximately 30% found just once. The V gene lost 6 bases and the J gene lost 0 bases, with 21 bases spanning the gap. CDR1 and CDR2 from the germline V gene are DFQATT and SNEGSKA (reference sequence). The CDR3 covers 17 residues.

This specimen was PBMCs from the stem cell graft donor, taken from the stem cell graft. The chain links TRBV20-1 to TRBJ1-3; TRBD1 is a possible D gene (5 bases). The source is a human donor who donated a stem cell graft to a child with aplastic anemia. The CDR3 nucleotides are TGCAGTGCAAAGGGGCGTAGACTTCAGAACTCTGGAAACACCATATATTTT. Translated: CSAKGRRLQNSGNTIYF.